This entry features one TCR beta chain sequence. Its specificity is unknown. J lost 6 bases, V lost 8 bases, and 9 bases had no gene match. The CDR3 sequence is 13 residues long. Germline CDR1 is SNHLY and CDR2 is FYNNEI. This record belongs to a study of T-cell reconstitution after alpha-beta-depleted transplantation in children. Findings and limits, study-wide: Several hundred expanded graft clones reportedly gave rise to the alpha-beta T cells present about two months after transplant. Day-60 TCRbeta diversity that was high in some patients was derived from surviving recipient T cells and thymic progenitors. It was newly produced T cells that mostly accounted for T-cell counts and diversity one year after transplant.

Preparation of the TCRbeta library was carried out with unique molecular identifiers. TCRdb recomputed calls from the PCR reads with MiXCR, one row per CDR3 protein. The table shows approximately 980,000 distinct CDR3 sequences, with roughly 29% occurring only once. The sequencing used PBMCs, mostly from graft donor cells, collected 360 days after TCRalphabeta/CD19-depleted stem cell transplant. The TCR originated in a boy less than two years old who had a stem cell transplant for SCID, so the T cells may come from the graft donor. J is TRBJ2-7 and V is TRBV2; 8 bases agree with TRBD2. The chain's CDR3 is CASGGGPSFEQYF. Here the CDR3 DNA reads TGTGCCAGCGGCGGGGGGCCGTCGTTCGAGCAGTACTTC.